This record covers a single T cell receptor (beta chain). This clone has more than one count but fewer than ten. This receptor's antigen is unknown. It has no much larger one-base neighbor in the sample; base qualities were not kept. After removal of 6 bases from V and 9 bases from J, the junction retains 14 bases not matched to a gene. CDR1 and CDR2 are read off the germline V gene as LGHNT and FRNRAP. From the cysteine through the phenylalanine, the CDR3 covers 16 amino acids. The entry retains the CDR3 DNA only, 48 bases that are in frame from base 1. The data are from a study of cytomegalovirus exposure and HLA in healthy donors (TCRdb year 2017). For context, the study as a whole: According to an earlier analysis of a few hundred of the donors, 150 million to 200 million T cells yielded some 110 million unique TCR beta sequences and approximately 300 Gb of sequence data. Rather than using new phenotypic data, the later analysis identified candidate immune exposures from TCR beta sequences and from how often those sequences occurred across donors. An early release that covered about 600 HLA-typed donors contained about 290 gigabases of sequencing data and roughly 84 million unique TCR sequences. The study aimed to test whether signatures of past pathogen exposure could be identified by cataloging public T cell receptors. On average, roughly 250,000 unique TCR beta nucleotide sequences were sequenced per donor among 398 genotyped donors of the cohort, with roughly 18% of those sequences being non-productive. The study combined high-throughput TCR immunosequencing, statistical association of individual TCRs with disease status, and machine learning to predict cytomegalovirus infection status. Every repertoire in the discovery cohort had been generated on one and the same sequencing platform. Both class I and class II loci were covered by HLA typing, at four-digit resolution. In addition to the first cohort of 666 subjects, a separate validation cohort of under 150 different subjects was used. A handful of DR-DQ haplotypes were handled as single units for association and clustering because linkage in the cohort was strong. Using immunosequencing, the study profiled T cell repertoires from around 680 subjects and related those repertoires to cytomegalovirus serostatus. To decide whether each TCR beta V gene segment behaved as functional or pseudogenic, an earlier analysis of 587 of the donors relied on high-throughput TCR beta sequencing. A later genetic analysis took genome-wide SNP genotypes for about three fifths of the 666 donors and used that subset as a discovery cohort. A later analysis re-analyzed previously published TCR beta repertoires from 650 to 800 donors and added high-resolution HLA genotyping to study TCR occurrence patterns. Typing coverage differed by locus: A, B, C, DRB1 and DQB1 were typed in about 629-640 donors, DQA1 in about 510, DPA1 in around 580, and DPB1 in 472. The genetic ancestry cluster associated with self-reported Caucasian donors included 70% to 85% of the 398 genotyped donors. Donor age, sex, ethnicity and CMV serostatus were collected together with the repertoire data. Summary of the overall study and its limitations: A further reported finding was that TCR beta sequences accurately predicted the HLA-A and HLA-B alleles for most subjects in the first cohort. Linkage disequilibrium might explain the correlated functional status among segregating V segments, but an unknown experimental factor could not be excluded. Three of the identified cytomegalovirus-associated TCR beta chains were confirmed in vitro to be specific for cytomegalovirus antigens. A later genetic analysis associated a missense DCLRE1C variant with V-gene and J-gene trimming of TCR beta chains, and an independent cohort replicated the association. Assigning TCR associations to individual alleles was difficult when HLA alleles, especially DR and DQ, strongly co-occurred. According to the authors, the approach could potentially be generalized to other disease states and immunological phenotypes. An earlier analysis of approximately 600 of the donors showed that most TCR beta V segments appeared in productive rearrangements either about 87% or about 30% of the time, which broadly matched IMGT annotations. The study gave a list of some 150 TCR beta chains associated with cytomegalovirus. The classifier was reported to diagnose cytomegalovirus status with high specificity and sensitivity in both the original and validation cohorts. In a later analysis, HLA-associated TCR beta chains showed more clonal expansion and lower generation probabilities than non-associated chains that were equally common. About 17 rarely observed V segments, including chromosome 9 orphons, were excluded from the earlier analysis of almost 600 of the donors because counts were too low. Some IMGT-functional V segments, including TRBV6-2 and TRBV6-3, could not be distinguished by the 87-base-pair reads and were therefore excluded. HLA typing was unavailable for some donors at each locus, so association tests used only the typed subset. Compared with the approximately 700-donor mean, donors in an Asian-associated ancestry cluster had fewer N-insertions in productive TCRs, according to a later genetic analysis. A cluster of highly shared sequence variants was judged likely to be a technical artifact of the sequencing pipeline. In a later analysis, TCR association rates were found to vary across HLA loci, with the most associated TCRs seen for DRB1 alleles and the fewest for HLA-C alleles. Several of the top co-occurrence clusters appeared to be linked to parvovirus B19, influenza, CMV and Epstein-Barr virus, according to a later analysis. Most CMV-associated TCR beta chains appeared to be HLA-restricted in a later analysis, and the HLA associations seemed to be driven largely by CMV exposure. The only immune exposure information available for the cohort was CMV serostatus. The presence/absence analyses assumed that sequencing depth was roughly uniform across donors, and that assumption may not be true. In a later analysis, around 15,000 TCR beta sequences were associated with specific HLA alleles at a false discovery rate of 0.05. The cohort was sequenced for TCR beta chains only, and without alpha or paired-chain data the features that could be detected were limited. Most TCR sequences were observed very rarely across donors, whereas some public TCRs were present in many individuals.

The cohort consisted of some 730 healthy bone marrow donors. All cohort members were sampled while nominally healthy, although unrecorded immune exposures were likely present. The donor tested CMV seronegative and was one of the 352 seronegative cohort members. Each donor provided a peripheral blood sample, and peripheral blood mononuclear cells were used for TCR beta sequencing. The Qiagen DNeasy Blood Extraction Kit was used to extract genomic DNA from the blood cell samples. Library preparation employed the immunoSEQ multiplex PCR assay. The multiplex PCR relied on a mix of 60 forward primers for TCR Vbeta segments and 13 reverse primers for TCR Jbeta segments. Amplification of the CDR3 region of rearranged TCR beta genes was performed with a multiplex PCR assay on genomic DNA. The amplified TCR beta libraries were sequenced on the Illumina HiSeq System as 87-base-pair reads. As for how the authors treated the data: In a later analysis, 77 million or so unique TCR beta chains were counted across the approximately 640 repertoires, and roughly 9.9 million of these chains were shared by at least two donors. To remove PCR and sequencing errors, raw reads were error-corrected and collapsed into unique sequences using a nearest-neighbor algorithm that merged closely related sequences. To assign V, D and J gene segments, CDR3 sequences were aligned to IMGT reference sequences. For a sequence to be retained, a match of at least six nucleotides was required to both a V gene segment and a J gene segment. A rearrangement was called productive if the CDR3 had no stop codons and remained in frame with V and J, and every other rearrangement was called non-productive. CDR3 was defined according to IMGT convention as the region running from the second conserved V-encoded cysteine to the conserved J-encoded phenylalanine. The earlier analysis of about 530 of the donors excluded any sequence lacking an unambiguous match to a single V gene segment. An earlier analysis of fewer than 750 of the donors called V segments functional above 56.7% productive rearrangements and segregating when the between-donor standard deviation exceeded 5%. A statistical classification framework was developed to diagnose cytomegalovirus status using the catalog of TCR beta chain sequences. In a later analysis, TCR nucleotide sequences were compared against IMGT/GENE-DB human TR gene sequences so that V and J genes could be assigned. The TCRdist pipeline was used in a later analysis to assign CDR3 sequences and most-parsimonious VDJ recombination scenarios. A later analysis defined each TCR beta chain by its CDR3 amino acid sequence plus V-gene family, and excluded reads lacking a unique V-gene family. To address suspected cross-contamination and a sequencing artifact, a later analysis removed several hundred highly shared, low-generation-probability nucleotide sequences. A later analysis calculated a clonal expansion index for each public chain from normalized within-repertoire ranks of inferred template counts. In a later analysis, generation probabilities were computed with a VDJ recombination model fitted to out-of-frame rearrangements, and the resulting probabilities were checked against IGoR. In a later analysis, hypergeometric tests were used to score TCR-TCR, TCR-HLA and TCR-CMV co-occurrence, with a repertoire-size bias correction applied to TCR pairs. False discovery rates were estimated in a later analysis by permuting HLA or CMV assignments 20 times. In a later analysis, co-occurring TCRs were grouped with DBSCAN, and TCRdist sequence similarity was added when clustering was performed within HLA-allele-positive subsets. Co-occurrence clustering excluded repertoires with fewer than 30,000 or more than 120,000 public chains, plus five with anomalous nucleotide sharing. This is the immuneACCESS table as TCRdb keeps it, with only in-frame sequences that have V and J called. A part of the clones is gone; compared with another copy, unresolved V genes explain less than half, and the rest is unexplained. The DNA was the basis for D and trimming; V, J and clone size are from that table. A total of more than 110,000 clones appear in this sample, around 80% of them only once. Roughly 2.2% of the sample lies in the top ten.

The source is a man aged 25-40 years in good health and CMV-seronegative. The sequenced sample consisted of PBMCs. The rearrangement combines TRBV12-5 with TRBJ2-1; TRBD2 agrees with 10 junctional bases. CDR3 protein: CASGGRFSGGLGEQFF. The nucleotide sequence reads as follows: TGTGCTAGTGGGGGCCGGTTTAGCGGGGGGCTTGGTGAGCAGTTCTTC.